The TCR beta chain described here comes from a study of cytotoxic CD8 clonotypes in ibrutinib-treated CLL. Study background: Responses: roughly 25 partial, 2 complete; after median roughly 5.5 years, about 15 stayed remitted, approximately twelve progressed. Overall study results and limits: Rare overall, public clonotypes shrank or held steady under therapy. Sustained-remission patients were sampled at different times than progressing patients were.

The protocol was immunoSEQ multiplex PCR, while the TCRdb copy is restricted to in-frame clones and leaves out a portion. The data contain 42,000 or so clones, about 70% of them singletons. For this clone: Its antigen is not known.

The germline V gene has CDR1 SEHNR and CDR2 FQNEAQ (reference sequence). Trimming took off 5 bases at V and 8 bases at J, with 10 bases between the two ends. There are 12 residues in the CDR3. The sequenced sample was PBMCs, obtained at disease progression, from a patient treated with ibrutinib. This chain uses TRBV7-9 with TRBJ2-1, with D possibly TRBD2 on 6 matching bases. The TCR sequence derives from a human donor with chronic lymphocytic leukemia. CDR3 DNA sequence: TGTGCCAGCAGCAGCGGGCCTGATGAGCAGTTCTTC. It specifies CASSSGPDEQFF.